Below, 14 T cell receptor beta chains from the same sample are listed, as sequenced in a study of T cells in Graves' hyperthyroidism and ophthalmopathy. It was RNA transcripts that yielded the amplified TCR beta CDR3 regions. Researchers ran a first-round RT-PCR on the TCR CDR3 using the HTBI primer set. TCRdb re-called the multiplex PCR reads through MiXCR, storing one row per CDR3 protein. The sample lists about 710,000 distinct CDR3 sequences; about 15% were seen once. The sequenced sample was blood. The receptors derive from a man aged 18 to 30 with Graves' hyperthyroidism.

This clonotype was found a few times. The CDR3 DNA reads as TGCGCCAGCAGCTGGACCAAACGGCCACGGGAGTACGAGCAGTACTTC. As protein: CASSWTKRPREYEQYF. This chain uses TRBV5-1 with TRBJ2-7, with D possibly TRBD2 on 6 matching bases. V was cut by 3 bases and J by 4 bases, with 20 bases left in between. CDR3 size: 16 residues. Germline V gives CDR1 SGHRS, CDR2 YFSETQ.

In its sample, this clonotype was seen a few times. This sequence joins TRBV20-1 and TRBJ2-1; 8 nucleotides agree with TRBD2. This CDR3 is built from 15 residues. The germline V gene encodes CDR1 DFQATT and CDR2 SNEGSKA (reference sequence). The V and J ends lost 3 bases and 7 bases, in that order; junction bases with no gene match: 11. CDR3 DNA sequence: TGCAGTGCTAGTTGGGCGGGAGGATTGTTAAATGAGCAGTTCTTC. Protein: CSASWAGGLLNEQFF.

Ten or more counts support this clonotype. This rearrangement joins TRBV28 to TRBJ2-3; 9 bases map to TRBD1. Germline V gene data show CDR1 as MDHEN and CDR2 as SYDVKM. The CDR3 has 18 amino acids. Trimming at V came to 5 bases and at J to 2 bases, leaving 14 bases not matched to a gene. CDR3: CASSLSGGTGGPTDTQYF. The CDR3 DNA sequence: TGTGCCAGCAGTCTGTCCGGGGGTACAGGGGGCCCCACAGATACGCAGTATTTT.

This chain uses TRBV20-1 with TRBJ1-2; perhaps TRBD1 as D (5 bases). Trimming removed 7 bases from V and 3 bases from J, with 15 bases in between. CDR3 length: 13 residues. Germline V gene lookup returns CDR1 DFQATT and CDR2 SNEGSKA (reference sequence). The CDR3 loop is CSVSSQGYYGYTF. CDR3 nucleotides: TGCAGTGTTAGTTCTCAGGGTTACTATGGCTACACCTTC.

The table lists this clonotype with many counts. The CDR3 bases are TGTGCCAGCAGCCCCGGGACAAGCAATCAGCCCCAGCATTTT. Its protein is CASSPGTSNQPQHF. This sequence joins TRBV3-1 and TRBJ1-5, with D tentatively TRBD1 (6 bases). The CDR3 extends over 14 amino acids. The V end lost 4 bases, the J end lost 1 base, and 8 bases lay between the germline ends. Germline lookup yields CDR1 LGHDT and CDR2 YNNKEL (reference sequence).

This clonotype was seen repeatedly, ten times or more. This sequence joins TRBV30 and TRBJ2-7; D remains unclear. V lost 0 bases to trimming and J lost 7 bases, with 10 bases between them. Per the germline V gene, CDR1 is GTSNPN and CDR2 is SVGIG (reference sequence). The CDR3 consists of 12 residues. The CDR3 sequence: CAWSVNRLEQYF. DNA for the CDR3: TGTGCCTGGAGTGTCAATCGCTTGGAGCAGTACTTC.

The V gene is TRBV5-5, the J gene TRBJ2-1; a weak D match, TRBD2 (6 bases). The V gene lost 4 bases and the J gene lost 3 bases, with 17 bases spanning the gap. Germline CDR1 SGHKS, CDR2 YYEKEE (reference sequence). The CDR3 consists of 16 residues. The CDR3 DNA reads TGTGCCAGCAGCCCGAAGGGGCTAGCGATCTACAATGAGCAGTTCTTC. Protein: CASSPKGLAIYNEQFF. Full variable domain (remainder filled in from reference TRBV5-5 and TRBJ2-1): DAGVTQSPTHLIKTRGQQVTLRCSPISGHKSVSWYQQVLGQGPQFIFQYYEKEERGRGNFPDRFSARQFPNYSSELNVNALLLGDSALYLCASSPKGLAIYNEQFFGPGTRLTVL.

The chain recombines TRBV11-2 with TRBJ2-2; TRBD2 might be the D (6 bases). The CDR3 is 15 residues long. Germline CDR1 SGHAT, CDR2 FQNNGV. Trimming left V 5 bases short and J 3 bases short, with 13 bases between. For the CDR3, the DNA is TGTGCCAGCAGCCCTGATGGGACTTACACCGGGGAGCTGTTTTTT. Encoded protein: CASSPDGTYTGELFF.

The chain joins TRBV15 to TRBJ1-5; no clear D. This CDR3 spans 16 amino acids. V shed 0 bases and J shed 0 bases, with 9 bases lying between them. Germline CDR1 is LNHNV and CDR2 is YYDKDF (reference sequence). CDR3 DNA: TGTGCCACCAGCAGAGATTTCGGTTTTAGCAATCAGCCCCAGCATTTT. Its protein product is CATSRDFGFSNQPQHF.

This clonotype was observed many times. The CDR3 region is CASGPGGWTDTQYF. CDR3 DNA sequence: TGTGCCAGCGGCCCAGGGGGTTGGACAGATACGCAGTATTTT. This chain connects TRBV28 to TRBJ2-3, with 7 bases that match TRBD1. CDR3 length: 14 residues. V trimming: 8 bases; J trimming: 3 bases; junction bases outside the gene matches: 8. Germline CDR1 is MDHEN and CDR2 is SYDVKM.

V gene TRBV3-1 combines with J gene TRBJ2-3; unclear D gene. The CDR3 covers 12 residues. Germline-derived CDR1 and CDR2 are LGHDT and YNNKEL (reference sequence). V lost 4 bases and J 5 bases, leaving 7 bases between the germline ends. CDR3 loop: CASSLSLDTQYF. CDR3 in DNA: TGTGCCAGCAGCCTCAGCCTAGATACGCAGTATTTT.

The chain carries TRBV6-1 and TRBJ2-7; D not certain. This CDR3 has 16 amino acids. V was clipped by 7 bases and J by 6 bases, with 25 bases between them. The V gene's germline CDR1 is MNHNS and CDR2 SASEGT. The CDR3 spells CASIFNAANPVGEQYF. CDR3 in DNA: TGTGCCAGCATTTTCAATGCGGCAAACCCGGTGGGCGAGCAGTACTTC.

This clonotype has at least ten counts. The chain joins TRBV27 to TRBJ2-1; 8 bases agree with TRBD2. Germline CDR1 reads MNHEY; CDR2 reads SMNVEV (reference sequence). The CDR3 loop spans 16 amino acids. V shed 4 bases and J 6 bases; nucleotides not matched to a gene: 11. The CDR3 sequence: CASSSRLAPTLNEQFF. The CDR3 DNA sequence: TGTGCCAGCAGTTCAAGACTAGCGCCTACTCTCAATGAGCAGTTCTTC.

The chain has TRBV9 and TRBJ1-2; no definite D call. The CDR3 is made up of 14 amino acids. Trimming cost V 4 bases and J 4 bases, with 14 bases left between them. Germline V gene lookup returns CDR1 SGDLS and CDR2 YYNGEE. The CDR3 protein is CASSYPGSSYGYTF. The CDR3 DNA sequence: TGTGCCAGCAGCTACCCGGGCAGCAGCTATGGCTACACCTTC.